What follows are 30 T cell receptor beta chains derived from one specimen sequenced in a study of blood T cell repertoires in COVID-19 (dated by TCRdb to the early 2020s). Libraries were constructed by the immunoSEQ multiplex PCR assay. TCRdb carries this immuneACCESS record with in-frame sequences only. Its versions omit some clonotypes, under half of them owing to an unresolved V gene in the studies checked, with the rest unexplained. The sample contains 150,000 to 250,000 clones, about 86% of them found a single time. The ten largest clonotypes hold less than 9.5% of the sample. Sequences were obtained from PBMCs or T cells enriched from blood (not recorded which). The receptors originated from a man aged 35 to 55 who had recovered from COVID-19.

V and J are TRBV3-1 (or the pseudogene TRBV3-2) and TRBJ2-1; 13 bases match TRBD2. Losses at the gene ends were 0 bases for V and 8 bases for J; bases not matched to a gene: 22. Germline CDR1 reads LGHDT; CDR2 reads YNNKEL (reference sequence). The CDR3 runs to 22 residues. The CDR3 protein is CASSQDRGRRGLAGLDLDEQFF. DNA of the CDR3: TGTGCCAGCAGCCAAGATCGTGGGAGAAGGGGACTAGCGGGGCTCGATCTGGATGAGCAGTTCTTC.

The CDR3 DNA is TGTGCCAGCAGCTTGACTTTACAGAGCTCCTACAATGAGCAGTTCTTC. Its protein is CASSLTLQSSYNEQFF. The rearrangement joins TRBV5-4 to TRBJ2-1; D is unresolved. Germline V gene sequence: CDR1 SGHNT, CDR2 YYREEE (reference sequence). The CDR3 runs to 16 residues. Between the trimmed V and J ends, which lost 1 base and 0 bases, there was a span of 11 bases.

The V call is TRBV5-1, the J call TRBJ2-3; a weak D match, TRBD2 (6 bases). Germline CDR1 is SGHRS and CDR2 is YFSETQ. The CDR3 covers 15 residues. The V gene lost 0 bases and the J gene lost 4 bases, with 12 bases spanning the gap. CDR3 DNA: TGCGCCAGCAGCTTGGCCGCGGGGCAAGCAGATACGCAGTATTTT. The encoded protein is CASSLAAGQADTQYF.

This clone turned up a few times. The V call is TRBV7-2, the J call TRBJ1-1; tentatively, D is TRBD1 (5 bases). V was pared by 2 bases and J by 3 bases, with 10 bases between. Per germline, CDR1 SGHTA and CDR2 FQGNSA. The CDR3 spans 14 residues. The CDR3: CASSLSWGDTEAFF. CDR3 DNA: TGTGCCAGCAGCTTATCGTGGGGGGACACTGAAGCTTTCTTT.

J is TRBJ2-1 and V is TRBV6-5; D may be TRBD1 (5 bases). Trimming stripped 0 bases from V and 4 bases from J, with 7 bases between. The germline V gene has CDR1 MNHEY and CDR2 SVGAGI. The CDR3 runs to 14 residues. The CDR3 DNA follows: TGTGCCAGCAGTTACTCAGGACAATACAATGAGCAGTTCTTC. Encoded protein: CASSYSGQYNEQFF.

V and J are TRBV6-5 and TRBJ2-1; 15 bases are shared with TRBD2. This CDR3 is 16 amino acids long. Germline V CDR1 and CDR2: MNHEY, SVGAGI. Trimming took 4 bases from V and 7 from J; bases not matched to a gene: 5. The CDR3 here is CASSSGTSGGLNEQFF. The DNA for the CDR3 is TGTGCCAGCAGTTCCGGGACTAGCGGGGGGTTAAATGAGCAGTTCTTC.

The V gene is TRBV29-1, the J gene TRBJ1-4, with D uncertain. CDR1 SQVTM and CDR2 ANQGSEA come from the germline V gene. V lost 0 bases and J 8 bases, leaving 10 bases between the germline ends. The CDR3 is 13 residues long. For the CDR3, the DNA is TGCAGCGTTGAAGACAGGTACAGCGAAAAACTGTTTTTT. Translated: CSVEDRYSEKLFF.

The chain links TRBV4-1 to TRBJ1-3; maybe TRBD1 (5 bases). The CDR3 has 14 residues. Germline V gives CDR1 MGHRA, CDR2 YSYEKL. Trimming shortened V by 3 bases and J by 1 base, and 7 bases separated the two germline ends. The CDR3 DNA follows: TGCGCCAGCAGCCACGGGGGATCTGGAAACACCATATATTTT. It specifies CASSHGGSGNTIYF.

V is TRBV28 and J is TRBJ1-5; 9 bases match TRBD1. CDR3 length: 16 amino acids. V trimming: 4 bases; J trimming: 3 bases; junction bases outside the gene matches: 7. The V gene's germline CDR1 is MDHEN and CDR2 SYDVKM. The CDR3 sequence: CASSSLQGASNQPQHF. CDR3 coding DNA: TGTGCCAGCAGTTCGCTACAGGGGGCCTCCAATCAGCCCCAGCATTTT.

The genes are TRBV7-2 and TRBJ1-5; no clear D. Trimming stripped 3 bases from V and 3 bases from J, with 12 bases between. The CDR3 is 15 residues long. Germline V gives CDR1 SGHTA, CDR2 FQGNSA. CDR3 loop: CASSFGHGVNQPQHF. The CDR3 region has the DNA TGTGCCAGCAGCTTCGGTCACGGTGTCAATCAGCCCCAGCATTTT. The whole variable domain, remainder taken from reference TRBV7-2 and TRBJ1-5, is GAGVSQSPSNKVTEKGKDVELRCDPISGHTALYWYRQSLGQGLEFLIYFQGNSAPDKSGLPSDRFSAERTGGSVSTLTIQRTQQEDSAVYLCASSFGHGVNQPQHFGDGTRLSIL.

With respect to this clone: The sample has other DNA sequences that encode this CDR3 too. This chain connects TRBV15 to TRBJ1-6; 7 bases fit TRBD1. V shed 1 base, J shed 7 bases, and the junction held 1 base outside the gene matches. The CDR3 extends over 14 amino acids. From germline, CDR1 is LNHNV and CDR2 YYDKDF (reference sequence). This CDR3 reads CATSRGQGNSPLHF. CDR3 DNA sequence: TGTGCCACCAGCAGAGGACAGGGAAATTCACCCCTCCACTTT. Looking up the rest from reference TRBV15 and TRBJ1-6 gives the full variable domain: DAMVIQNPRYQVTQFGKPVTLSCSQTLNHNVMYWYQQKSSQAPKLLFHYYDKDFNNEADTPDNFQSRRPNTSFCFLDIRSPGLGDTAMYLCATSRGQGNSPLHFGNGTRLTVT.

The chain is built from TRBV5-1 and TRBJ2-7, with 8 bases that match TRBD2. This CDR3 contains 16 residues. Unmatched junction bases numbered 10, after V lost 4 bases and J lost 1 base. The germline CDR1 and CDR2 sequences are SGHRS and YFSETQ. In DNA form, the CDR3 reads TGCGCCAGCAGCCCCCGTTCGGTAGCGGGGTCCTACGAGCAGTACTTC. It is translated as CASSPRSVAGSYEQYF. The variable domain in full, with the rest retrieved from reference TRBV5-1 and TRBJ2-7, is KAGVTQTPRYLIKTRGQQVTLSCSPISGHRSVSWYQQTPGQGLQFLFEYFSETQRNKGNFPGRFSGRQFSNSRSEMNVSTLELGDSALYLCASSPRSVAGSYEQYFGPGTRLTVT.

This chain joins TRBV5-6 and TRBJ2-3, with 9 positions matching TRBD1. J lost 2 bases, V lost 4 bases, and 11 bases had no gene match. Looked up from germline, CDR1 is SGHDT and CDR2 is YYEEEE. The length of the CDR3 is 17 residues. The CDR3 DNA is TGTGCCAGCAGCAAATCACAGGGGGCTGTTTTCACAGATACGCAGTATTTT. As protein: CASSKSQGAVFTDTQYF.

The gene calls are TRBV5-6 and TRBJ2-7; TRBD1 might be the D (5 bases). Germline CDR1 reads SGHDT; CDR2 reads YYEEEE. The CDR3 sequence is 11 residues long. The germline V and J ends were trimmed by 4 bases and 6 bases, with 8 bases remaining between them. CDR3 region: CASSRTGEQYF. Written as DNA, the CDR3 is TGTGCCAGCAGCCGTACAGGCGAGCAGTACTTC.

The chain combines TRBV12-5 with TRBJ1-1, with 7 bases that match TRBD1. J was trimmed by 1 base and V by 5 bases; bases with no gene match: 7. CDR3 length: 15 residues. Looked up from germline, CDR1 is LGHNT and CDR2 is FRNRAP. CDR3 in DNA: TGTGCTAGTGGTGTATCGACAGGGACGAACACTGAAGCTTTCTTT. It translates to CASGVSTGTNTEAFF.

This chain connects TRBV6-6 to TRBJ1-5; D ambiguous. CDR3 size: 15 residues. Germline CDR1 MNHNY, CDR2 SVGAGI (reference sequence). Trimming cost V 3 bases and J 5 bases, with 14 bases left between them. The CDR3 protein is CASSYRESNYQPQHF. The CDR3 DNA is TGTGCCAGCAGTTATAGGGAGTCCAACTATCAGCCCCAGCATTTT.

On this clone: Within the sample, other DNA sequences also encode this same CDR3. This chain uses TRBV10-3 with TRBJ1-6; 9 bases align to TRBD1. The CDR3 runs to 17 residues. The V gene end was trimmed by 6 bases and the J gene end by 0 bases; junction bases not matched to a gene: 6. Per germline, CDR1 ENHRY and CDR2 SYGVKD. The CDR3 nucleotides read TGTGCCATCAGGGGGACAGGGCCGAGCTCCTATAATTCACCCCTCCACTTT. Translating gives CAIRGTGPSSYNSPLHF.

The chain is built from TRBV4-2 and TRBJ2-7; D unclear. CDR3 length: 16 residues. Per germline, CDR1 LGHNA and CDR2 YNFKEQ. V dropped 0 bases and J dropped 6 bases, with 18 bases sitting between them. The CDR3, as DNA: TGTGCCAGCAGCCAAGATAGGCAATCGGTTCGGGTCGAGCAGTACTTC. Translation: CASSQDRQSVRVEQYF.

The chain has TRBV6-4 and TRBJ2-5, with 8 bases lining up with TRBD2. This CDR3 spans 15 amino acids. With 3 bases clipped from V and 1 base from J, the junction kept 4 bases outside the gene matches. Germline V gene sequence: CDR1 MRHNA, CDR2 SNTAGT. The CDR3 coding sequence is TGTGCCAGCAGTGAAGGGGCGGGGGGCCAAGAGACCCAGTACTTC. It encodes CASSEGAGGQETQYF.

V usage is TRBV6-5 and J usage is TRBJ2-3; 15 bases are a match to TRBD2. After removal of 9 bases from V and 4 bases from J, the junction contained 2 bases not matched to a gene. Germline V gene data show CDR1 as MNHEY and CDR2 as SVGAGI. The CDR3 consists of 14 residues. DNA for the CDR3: TGTGCCAGGGGACTAGCGGGGGGATCAGATACGCAGTATTTT. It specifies CARGLAGGSDTQYF.

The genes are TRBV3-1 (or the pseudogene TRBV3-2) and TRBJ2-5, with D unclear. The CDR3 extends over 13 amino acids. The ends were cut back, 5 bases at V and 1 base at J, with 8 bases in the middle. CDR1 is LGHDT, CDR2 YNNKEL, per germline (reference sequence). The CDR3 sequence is CASSFPLQETQYF. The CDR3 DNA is TGTGCCAGCAGCTTCCCCCTCCAAGAGACCCAGTACTTC.

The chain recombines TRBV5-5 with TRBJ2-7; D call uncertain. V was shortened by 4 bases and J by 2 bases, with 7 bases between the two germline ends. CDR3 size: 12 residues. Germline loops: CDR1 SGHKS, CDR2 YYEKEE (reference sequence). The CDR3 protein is CASSRAPYEQYF. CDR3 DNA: TGTGCCAGCAGCCGTGCGCCCTACGAGCAGTACTTC.

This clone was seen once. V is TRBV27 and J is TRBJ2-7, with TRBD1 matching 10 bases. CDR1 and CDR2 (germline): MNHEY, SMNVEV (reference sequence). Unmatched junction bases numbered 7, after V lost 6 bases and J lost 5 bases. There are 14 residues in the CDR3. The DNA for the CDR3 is TGTGCCAGCAGCTGGGTGACAGGGGGCAACGAGCAGTACTTC. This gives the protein CASSWVTGGNEQYF.

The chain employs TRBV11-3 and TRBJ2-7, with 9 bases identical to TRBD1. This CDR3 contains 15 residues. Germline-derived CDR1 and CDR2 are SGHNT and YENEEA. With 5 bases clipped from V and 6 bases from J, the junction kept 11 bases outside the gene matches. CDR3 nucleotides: TGTGCCAGCAGCGGGGCCGGGACAGGGCGTGGCGAGCAGTACTTC. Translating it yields CASSGAGTGRGEQYF.

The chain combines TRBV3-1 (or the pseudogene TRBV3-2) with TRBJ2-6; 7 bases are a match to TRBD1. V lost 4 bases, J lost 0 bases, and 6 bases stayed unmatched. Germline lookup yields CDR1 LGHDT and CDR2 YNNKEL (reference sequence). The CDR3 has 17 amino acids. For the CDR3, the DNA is TGTGCCAGCAGCCGAGGACAGGACCCCTCTGGGGCCAACGTCCTGACTTTC. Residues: CASSRGQDPSGANVLTF.

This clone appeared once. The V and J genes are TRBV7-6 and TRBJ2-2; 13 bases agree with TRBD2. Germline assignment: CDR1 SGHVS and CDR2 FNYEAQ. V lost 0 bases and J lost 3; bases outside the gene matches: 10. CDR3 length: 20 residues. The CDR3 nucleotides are TGTGCCAGCAGCTTAGCACCTACTAGCGGGGGGGCCGGGTACACCGGGGAGCTGTTTTTT. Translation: CASSLAPTSGGAGYTGELFF.

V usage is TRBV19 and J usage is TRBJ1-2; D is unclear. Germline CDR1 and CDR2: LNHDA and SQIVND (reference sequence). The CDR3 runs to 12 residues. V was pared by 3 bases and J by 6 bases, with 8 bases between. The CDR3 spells CASSILSNGYTF. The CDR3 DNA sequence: TGTGCCAGTAGTATCCTCAGTAATGGCTACACCTTC.

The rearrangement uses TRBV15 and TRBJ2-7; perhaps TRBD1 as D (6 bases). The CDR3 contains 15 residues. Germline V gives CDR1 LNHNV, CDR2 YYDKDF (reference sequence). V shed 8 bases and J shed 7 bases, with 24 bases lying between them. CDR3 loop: CATAAQQGPAGEQYF. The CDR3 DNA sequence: TGTGCCACCGCCGCCCAACAGGGTCCTGCTGGAGAGCAGTACTTC.

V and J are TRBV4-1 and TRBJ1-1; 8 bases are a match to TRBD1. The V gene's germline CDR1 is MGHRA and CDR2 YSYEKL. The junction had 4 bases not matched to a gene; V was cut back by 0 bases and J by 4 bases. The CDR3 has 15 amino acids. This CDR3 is CASSQDGQGGTEAFF. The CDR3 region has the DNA TGCGCCAGCAGCCAAGACGGACAGGGCGGCACTGAAGCTTTCTTT.

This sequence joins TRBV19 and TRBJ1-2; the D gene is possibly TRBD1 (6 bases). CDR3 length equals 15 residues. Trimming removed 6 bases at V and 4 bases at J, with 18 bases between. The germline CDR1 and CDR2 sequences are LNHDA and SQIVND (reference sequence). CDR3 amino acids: CASSKQGHPLYGYTF. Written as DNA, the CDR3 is TGTGCCAGTAGCAAACAGGGCCATCCGCTCTATGGCTACACCTTC.